The subject of this entry is one T cell receptor beta chain. Its antigen is currently unknown. The record originates from a study of cytomegalovirus exposure and HLA in healthy donors. There are 12 residues in the CDR3. Germline CDR1 is MDHEN and CDR2 is SYDVKM. With 4 bases removed from V and 8 bases from J, the gap between germline ends came to 10 bases. The PCR used 60 Vbeta and 13 Jbeta primers. Profiled with immunoSEQ multiplex PCR; TCRdb holds only in-frame clones, not every one. The sample lists under 200,000 clones, about 80% occurring once. Study-wide points: Reportedly, TCR beta sequences accurately predicted HLA-A and HLA-B alleles in most subjects. Trimming of TCR beta V- and J-genes showed a link, identified in a later analysis, to a missense DCLRE1C variant. The likely explanation for a cluster of highly shared sequence variants was sequencing artifact. Relative to the roughly 700-donor mean, N-insertions were reportedly fewer in an Asian-associated ancestry cluster in a later analysis.

The specimen sequenced was PBMCs. The sequence came from a man aged 40-49 years in good health and CMV-seronegative. This sequence joins TRBV28 and TRBJ2-3; D is uncertain. Written as DNA, the CDR3 is TGTGCCAGCAGTTCCGGAGAAGGTACGCAGTATTTT. Translated: CASSSGEGTQYF. Full variable domain (outside the CDR3, taken from reference TRBV28 and TRBJ2-3): DVKVTQSSRYLVKRTGEKVFLECVQDMDHENMFWYRQDPGLGLRLIYFSYDVKMKEKGDIPEGYSVSREKKERFSLILESASTNQTSMYLCASSSGEGTQYFGPGTRLTVL.